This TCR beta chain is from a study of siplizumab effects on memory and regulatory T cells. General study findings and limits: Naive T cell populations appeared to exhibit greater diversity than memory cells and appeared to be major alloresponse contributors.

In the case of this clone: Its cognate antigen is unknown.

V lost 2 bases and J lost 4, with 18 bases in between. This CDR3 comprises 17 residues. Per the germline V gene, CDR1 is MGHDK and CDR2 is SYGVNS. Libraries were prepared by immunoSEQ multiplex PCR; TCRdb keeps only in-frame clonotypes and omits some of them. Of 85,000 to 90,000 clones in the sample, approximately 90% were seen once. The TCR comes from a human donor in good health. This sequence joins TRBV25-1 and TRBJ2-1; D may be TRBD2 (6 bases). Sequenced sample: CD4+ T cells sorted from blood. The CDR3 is CASSELSGSGRYNEQFF. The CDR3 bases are TGTGCCAGCAGTGAACTTTCCGGTAGCGGACGTTACAATGAGCAGTTCTTC.